One sample yielded the 17 T cell receptor beta chains listed below, sequenced in a study of a mutant IDH1 vaccine in newly diagnosed glioma. These receptors have no identified antigens. TCRdb keeps only in-frame clones here, not all; method: immunoSEQ multiplex PCR. This table holds around 39,000 clones, about four fifths found once. The time point here: week 23, last vaccination. Topical imiquimod was applied with each vaccine dose, which held 300 ug of mutant IDH1 20-mer peptide. The material sequenced was PBMCs, taken from a glioma patient whose treatment included an IDH1 peptide vaccine. Receptors originate from a woman under 30 with glioma. Some clones in this sample may be carry-over from other donors' samples.

J is TRBJ2-7 and V is TRBV5-1, with 12 positions matching TRBD2. The CDR3 is made up of 16 amino acids. Looked up from germline, CDR1 is SGHRS and CDR2 is YFSETQ. The V segment lost 5 bases and the J segment 2 bases; nucleotides outside the gene matches: 8. The CDR3: CASSLRPSGGAYEQYF. The CDR3 DNA is TGCGCCAGCAGTCTTCGCCCTAGCGGGGGGGCCTACGAGCAGTACTTC.

J is TRBJ2-2 and V is TRBV19; 15 bases agree with TRBD2. Germline CDR1 is LNHDA and CDR2 is SQIVND (reference sequence). The CDR3 runs 18 residues. V lost 7 bases to trimming and J lost 4 bases; unmatched junction nucleotides: 10. The CDR3: CASNFWTSGRGGTGELFF. In nucleotides, the CDR3 is TGTGCCAGTAATTTCTGGACTAGCGGGAGGGGGGGCACCGGGGAGCTGTTTTTT.

The chain joins TRBV4-2 to TRBJ2-7; 8 nucleotides match TRBD1. V was pared by 4 bases and J by 2 bases, with 4 bases of the junction left unmatched. The V gene's germline CDR1 is LGHNA and CDR2 YNFKEQ. The CDR3 runs 14 residues. CDR3 coding DNA: TGTGCCAGCAGCCTAGGACAGGGTCCCTACGAGCAGTACTTC. It translates to CASSLGQGPYEQYF.

The gene calls are TRBV13 and TRBJ2-1; D unclear. CDR3 length: 11 amino acids. V was cut by 5 bases and J by 10 bases, with 9 bases left in between. Per germline, CDR1 PRHDT and CDR2 FYEKMQ (reference sequence). The CDR3 spells CASSLEDEQFF. CDR3 sequence (DNA): TGTGCCAGCAGCCTAGAGGACGAGCAGTTCTTC. Using reference TRBV13 and TRBJ2-1 for the parts outside the CDR3, the full variable domain is AAGVIQSPRHLIKEKRETATLKCYPIPRHDTVYWYQQGPGQDPQFLISFYEKMQSDKGSIPDRFSAQQFSDYHSELNMSSLELGDSALYFCASSLEDEQFFGPGTRLTVL.

This clone was detected only a few times. The chain couples TRBV27 to TRBJ2-2, with unresolved D. The CDR3 contains 13 residues. The germline gives CDR1 MNHEY, CDR2 SMNVEV (reference sequence). The V and J ends lost 2 bases and 7 bases respectively, with 8 bases between them. The CDR3 sequence: CASSLSVSGELFF. CDR3 DNA: TGTGCCAGCAGTTTAAGCGTGAGCGGGGAGCTGTTTTTT.

This clone was counted a few times. V usage is TRBV6-5 and J usage is TRBJ2-3; 10 bases agree with TRBD2. The CDR3 has 14 residues. The germline V gene encodes CDR1 MNHEY and CDR2 SVGAGI. V lost 8 bases to trimming and J lost 3 bases; unmatched junction nucleotides: 5. In nucleotides, the CDR3 is TGTGCCAGCCAAACTAGCGGGAAAACAGATACGCAGTATTTT. It translates to CASQTSGKTDTQYF.

This chain links TRBV6-6 with TRBJ2-1, with a weak D call TRBD2 (6 bases). V was pared by 4 bases and J by 0 bases, with 10 bases between. This CDR3 is built from 15 residues. CDR1 and CDR2 (germline): MNHNY, SVGAGI (reference sequence). The CDR3 protein is CASSLGGNSYNEQFF. In DNA form, the CDR3 reads TGTGCCAGCAGTTTGGGCGGGAACTCCTACAATGAGCAGTTCTTC.

The V call is TRBV5-1, the J call TRBJ2-2; 13 positions match TRBD2. Trimming removed 0 bases from V and 9 bases from J; junction bases left unmatched: 5. Germline V CDR1 and CDR2: SGHRS, YFSETQ. This CDR3 region has 16 residues. The CDR3 spells CASSLVLAGGDRELFF. In DNA form, the CDR3 reads TGCGCCAGCAGCTTGGTACTAGCGGGAGGGGACCGGGAGCTGTTTTTT.

V is TRBV2 and J is TRBJ2-5; 8 bases align to TRBD2. Looked up from germline, CDR1 is SNHLY and CDR2 is FYNNEI. The CDR3 is 13 amino acids. V was pared by 8 bases and J by 2 bases, with 4 bases of the junction left unmatched. The CDR3 bases are TGTGCCAGCCTCGGGGGGGCACAAGAGACCCAGTACTTC. Translated: CASLGGAQETQYF. Complete variable domain (other parts from reference TRBV2 and TRBJ2-5): EPEVTQTPSHQVTQMGQEVILRCVPISNHLYFYWYRQILGQKVEFLVSFYNNEISEKSEIFDDQFSVERPDGSNFTLKIRSTKLEDSAMYFCASLGGAQETQYFGPGTRLLVL.

CDR3 in DNA: TGTGCCAGCAAGACGGTGGTACGGTATGGCTACACCTTC. Protein: CASKTVVRYGYTF. V and J are TRBV6-1 and TRBJ1-2, with D hard to call. This CDR3 has 13 amino acids. The germline CDR1 and CDR2 sequences are MNHNS and SASEGT. Trimming shortened V by 7 bases and J by 5 bases, and 14 bases separated the two germline ends.

The CDR3 nucleotides read TGTGCCAGCAGCTTAGGACAGCCCATCTACAATGAGCAGTTCTTC. Its protein product is CASSLGQPIYNEQFF. This chain uses TRBV7-6 with TRBJ2-1; D is perhaps TRBD1 (5 bases). The CDR3 spans 15 residues. V was cut by 1 base and J by 3 bases, with 10 bases left in between. The germline CDR1 and CDR2 sequences are SGHVS and FNYEAQ. The full variable domain, completed using reference TRBV7-6 and TRBJ2-1, is GAGVSQSPRYKVTKRGQDVALRCDPISGHVSLYWYRQALGQGPEFLTYFNYEAQQDKSGLPNDRFSAERPEGSISTLTIQRTEQRDSAMYRCASSLGQPIYNEQFFGPGTRLTVL.

The rearrangement uses TRBV7-3 and TRBJ1-1, with 7 bases lining up with TRBD1. V trimming: 2 bases; J trimming: 1 base; junction bases outside the gene matches: 7. This CDR3 is built from 16 residues. Looked up from germline, CDR1 is SGHTA and CDR2 is FQGTGA. The CDR3 sequence is CASSLGGQIANTEAFF. DNA of the CDR3: TGTGCCAGCAGCTTAGGGGGACAGATCGCGAACACTGAAGCTTTCTTT. The full variable domain, with the rest looked up from reference TRBV7-3 and TRBJ1-1, is GAGVSQTPSNKVTEKGKYVELRCDPISGHTALYWYRQSLGQGPEFLIYFQGTGAADDSGLPNDRFFAVRPEGSVSTLKIQRTERGDSAVYLCASSLGGQIANTEAFFGQGTRLTVV.

The count of this clone is one. The CDR3 protein is CASSLGGGAIVGYTF. The CDR3 DNA reads TGTGCCAGCAGTTTGGGAGGGGGCGCGATAGTCGGCTACACCTTC. The V gene is TRBV28, the J gene TRBJ1-2, with 7 bases that match TRBD1. The CDR3 runs 15 residues. The germline V gene encodes CDR1 MDHEN and CDR2 SYDVKM. J was trimmed by 8 bases and V by 3 bases; bases with no gene match: 12.

This clone was found once. The rearrangement links TRBV10-1 to TRBJ2-1; tentative D call: TRBD1 (5 bases). V lost 10 bases to trimming and J lost 6 bases, with 22 bases between them. This CDR3 is built from 15 residues. In germline, CDR1 is WNHNN, CDR2 SYGVQD (reference sequence). The CDR3 DNA reads TGCGCCACCCTCCAGGGCTCGGGTAGGCGCAATGAGCAGTTCTTC. Amino acids: CATLQGSGRRNEQFF.

The V gene is TRBV5-1, the J gene TRBJ1-2; TRBD1 aligns across 8 bases. Per germline, CDR1 SGHRS and CDR2 YFSETQ. CDR3 length: 13 residues. V lost 4 bases to trimming and J lost 7 bases; unmatched junction nucleotides: 6. The DNA of the CDR3 is TGCGCCAGCAGCGGAATACAGGGGGGTGGCTACACCTTC. Encoded protein: CASSGIQGGGYTF.

The chain employs TRBV30 and TRBJ2-7; 9 positions match TRBD1. The length of the CDR3 is 13 residues. The ends lost 4 bases at V and 2 bases at J; junction bases unmatched: 3. Germline-derived CDR1 and CDR2 are GTSNPN and SVGIG (reference sequence). This chain's CDR3 is CAWTRQGAYEQYF. The CDR3, as DNA: TGTGCCTGGACCAGACAGGGGGCCTACGAGCAGTACTTC.

This sequence joins TRBV6-4 and TRBJ2-5; tentatively, D is TRBD1 or TRBD2 (5 bases each). Trimming removed 5 bases at V and 5 bases at J, with 21 bases between. There are 16 residues in the CDR3. Germline V gene data show CDR1 as MRHNA and CDR2 as SNTAGT. The CDR3 coding sequence is TGTGCCAGCAGTCCCCCGAGGGGCAGGGAGTGGGAGACCCAGTACTTC. Its translation is CASSPPRGREWETQYF.